The TCR beta chain described here comes from a study of T cell clonotyping in hematopoietic cell transplantation. Study-wide results and limits: Few recipient clonotypes overlapped donors; over 95% were de novo at given depth. Cells were unsorted, so CD4 and CD8 contributions were not separated. Broader posttransplant TCR repertoire diversity was predicted by graft donor and pretransplant recipient Inverse Simpson Index values.

Profiling relied on immunoSEQ multiplex PCR, and the TCRdb table lists in-frame clones only, not all of them. The sample yields 5,500 to 8,500 clones, around nine tenths seen once. In this sample, this clone is large (0.1 to 1%). The antigen is not known. Material: PBMCs, obtained 100 days after allogeneic stem cell transplant. This TCR was sampled from a male patient between 50 and 60 years old who had an allogeneic stem cell transplant from a related donor, so the T cells may come from the graft donor. Some clones in this sample may be carry-over from other donors' samples.

The CDR3: CASSYEAGGSYEQYF. CDR3 in DNA: TGTGCCAGCAGTTACGAGGCAGGGGGGTCCTACGAGCAGTACTTC. J is TRBJ2-7 and V is TRBV6-5, with D possibly matching TRBD1 (7 bases). Per the germline V gene, CDR1 is MNHEY and CDR2 is SVGAGI. This CDR3 has 15 residues. V dropped 2 bases and J dropped 1 base, with 12 bases sitting between them.